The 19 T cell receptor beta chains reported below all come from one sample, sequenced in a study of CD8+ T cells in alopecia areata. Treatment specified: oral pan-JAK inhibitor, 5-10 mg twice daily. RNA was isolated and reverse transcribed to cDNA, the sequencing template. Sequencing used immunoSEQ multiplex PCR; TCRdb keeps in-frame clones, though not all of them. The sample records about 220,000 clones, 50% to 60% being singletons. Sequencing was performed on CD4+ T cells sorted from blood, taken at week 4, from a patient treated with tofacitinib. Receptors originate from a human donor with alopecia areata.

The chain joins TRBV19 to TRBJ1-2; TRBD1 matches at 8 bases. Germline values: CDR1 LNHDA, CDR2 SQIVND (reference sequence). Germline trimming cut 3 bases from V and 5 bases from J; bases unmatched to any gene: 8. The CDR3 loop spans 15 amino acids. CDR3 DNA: TGTGCCAGTAGTATGGGTTTCTGGACAGGGTATGGCTACACCTTC. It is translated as CASSMGFWTGYGYTF.

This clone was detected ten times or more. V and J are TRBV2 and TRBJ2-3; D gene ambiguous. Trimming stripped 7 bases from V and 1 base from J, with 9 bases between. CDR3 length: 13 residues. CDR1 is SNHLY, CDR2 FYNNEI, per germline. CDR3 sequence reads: CASKATGTDTQYF. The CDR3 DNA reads TGTGCCAGCAAGGCCACCGGCACAGATACGCAGTATTTT.

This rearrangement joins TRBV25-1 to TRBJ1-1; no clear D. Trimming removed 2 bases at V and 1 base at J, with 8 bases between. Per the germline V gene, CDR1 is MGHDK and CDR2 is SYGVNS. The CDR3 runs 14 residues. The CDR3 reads CASSEKSRNTEAFF. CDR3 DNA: TGTGCCAGCAGTGAAAAATCCAGGAACACTGAAGCTTTCTTT.

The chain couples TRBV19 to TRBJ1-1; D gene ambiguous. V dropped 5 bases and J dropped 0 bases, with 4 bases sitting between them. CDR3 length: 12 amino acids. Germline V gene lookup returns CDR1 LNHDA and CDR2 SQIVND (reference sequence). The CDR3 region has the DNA TGTGCCAGTAGTGGGATGAACACTGAAGCTTTCTTT. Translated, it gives CASSGMNTEAFF.

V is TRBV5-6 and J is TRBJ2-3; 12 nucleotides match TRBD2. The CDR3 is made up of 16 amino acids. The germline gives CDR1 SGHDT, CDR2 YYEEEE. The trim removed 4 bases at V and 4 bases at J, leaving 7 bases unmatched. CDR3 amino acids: CASSGGTSGPADTQYF. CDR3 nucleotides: TGTGCCAGCAGCGGAGGGACTAGCGGGCCCGCAGATACGCAGTATTTT.

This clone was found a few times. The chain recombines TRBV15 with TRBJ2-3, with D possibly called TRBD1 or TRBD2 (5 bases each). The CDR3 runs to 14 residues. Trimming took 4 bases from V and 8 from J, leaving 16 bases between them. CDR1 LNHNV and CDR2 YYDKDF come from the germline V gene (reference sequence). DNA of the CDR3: TGTGCCACCAGCATCCGGGGTAGGGGTCCTACGCAGTATTTT. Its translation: CATSIRGRGPTQYF.

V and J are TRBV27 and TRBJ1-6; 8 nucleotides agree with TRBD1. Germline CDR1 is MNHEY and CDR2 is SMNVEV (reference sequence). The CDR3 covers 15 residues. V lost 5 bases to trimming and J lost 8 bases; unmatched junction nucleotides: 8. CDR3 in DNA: TGTGCCAGCAGTGGTTTTGGCAGGGGGCATTCACCCCTCCACTTT. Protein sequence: CASSGFGRGHSPLHF.

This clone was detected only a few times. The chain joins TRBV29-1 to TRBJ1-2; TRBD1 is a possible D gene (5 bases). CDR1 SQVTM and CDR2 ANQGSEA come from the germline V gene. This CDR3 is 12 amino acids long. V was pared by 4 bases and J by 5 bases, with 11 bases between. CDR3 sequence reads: CSVGQQSYGYTF. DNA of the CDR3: TGCAGCGTTGGACAGCAATCATATGGCTACACCTTC.

CDR3 residues: CASSFLQEAFF. CDR3 coding DNA: TGTGCCAGCAGCTTCCTACAGGAAGCTTTCTTT. V gene TRBV7-2 combines with J gene TRBJ1-1, with D unclear. The germline V gene has CDR1 SGHTA and CDR2 FQGNSA. V was clipped by 3 bases and J by 8 bases, with 7 bases between them. The CDR3 sequence is 11 residues long.

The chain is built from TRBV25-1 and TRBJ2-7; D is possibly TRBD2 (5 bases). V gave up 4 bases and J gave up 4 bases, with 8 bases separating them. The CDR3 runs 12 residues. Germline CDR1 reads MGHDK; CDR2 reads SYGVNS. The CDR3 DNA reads TGTGCCAGCAGTGTGGACTGGTACGAGCAGTACTTC. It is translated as CASSVDWYEQYF.

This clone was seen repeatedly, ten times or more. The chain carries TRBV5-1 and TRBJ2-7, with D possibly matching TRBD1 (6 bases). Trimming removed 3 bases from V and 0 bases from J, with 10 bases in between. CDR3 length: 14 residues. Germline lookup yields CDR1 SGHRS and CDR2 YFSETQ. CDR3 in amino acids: CASSSDSLSYEQYF. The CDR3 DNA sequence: TGCGCCAGCAGCTCGGACAGCCTCTCCTACGAGCAGTACTTC.

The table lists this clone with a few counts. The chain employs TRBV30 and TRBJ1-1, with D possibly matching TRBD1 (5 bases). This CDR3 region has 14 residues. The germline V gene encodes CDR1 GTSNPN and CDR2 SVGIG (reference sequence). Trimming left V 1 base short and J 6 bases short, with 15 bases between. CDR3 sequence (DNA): TGTGCCTGGAGTGCCCGGGTGGGACGGCCTGAAGCTTTCTTT. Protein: CAWSARVGRPEAFF.

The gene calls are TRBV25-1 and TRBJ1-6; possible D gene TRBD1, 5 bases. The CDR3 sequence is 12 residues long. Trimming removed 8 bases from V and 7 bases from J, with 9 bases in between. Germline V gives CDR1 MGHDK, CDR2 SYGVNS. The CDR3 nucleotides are TGTGCCAGCCTTACAGGAAATTCACCCCTCCACTTT. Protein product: CASLTGNSPLHF.

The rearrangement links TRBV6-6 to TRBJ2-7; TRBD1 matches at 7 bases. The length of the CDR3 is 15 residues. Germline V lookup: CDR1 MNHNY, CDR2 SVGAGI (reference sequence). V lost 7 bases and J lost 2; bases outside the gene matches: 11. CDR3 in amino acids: CASIRSTGSTYEQYF. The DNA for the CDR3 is TGTGCCAGCATTAGATCGACAGGGTCAACCTACGAGCAGTACTTC.

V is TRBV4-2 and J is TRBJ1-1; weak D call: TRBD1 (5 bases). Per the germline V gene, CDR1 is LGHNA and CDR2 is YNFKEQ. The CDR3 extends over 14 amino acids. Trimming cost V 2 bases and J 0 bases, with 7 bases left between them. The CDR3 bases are TGTGCCAGCAGCCAAACGGGGGTGAACACTGAAGCTTTCTTT. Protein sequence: CASSQTGVNTEAFF.

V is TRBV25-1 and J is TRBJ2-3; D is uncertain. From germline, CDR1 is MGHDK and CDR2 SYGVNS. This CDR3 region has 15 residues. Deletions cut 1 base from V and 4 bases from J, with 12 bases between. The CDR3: CASSESLVTSDTQYF. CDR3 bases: TGTGCCAGCAGTGAATCTCTCGTAACTTCAGATACGCAGTATTTT.

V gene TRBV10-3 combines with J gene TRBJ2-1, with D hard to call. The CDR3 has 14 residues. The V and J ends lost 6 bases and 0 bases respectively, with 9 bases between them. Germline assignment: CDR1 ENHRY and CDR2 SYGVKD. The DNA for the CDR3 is TGTGCCATCAGAAGGATGAGCTCCTACAATGAGCAGTTCTTC. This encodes CAIRRMSSYNEQFF.

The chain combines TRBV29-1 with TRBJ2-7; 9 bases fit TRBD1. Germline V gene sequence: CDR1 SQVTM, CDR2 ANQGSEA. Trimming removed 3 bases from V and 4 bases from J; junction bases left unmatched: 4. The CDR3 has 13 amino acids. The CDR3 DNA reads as TGCAGCGTTGAGGTACAGGGGGCTTACGAGCAGTACTTC. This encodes CSVEVQGAYEQYF.

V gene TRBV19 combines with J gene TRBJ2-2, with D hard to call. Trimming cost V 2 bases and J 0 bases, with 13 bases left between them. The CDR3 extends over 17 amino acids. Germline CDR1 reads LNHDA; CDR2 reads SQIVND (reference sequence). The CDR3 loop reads CASSIRRWQANTGELFF. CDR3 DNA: TGTGCCAGTAGTATAAGACGCTGGCAGGCGAACACCGGGGAGCTGTTTTTT.